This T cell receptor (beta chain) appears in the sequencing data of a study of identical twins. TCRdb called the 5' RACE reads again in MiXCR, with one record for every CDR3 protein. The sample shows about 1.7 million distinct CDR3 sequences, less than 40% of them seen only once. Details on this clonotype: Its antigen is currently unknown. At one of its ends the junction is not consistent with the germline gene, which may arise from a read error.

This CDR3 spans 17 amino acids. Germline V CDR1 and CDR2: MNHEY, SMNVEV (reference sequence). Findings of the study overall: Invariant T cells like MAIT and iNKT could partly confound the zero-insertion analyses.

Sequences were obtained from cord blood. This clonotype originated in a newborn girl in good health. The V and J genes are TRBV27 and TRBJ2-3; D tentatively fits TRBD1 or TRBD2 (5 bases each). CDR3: CASSLARTPWGTGTQYF. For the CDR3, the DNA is TGTGCCAGCAGTTTAGCCCGGACTCCATGGGGCACAGGTACGCAGTATTTT.